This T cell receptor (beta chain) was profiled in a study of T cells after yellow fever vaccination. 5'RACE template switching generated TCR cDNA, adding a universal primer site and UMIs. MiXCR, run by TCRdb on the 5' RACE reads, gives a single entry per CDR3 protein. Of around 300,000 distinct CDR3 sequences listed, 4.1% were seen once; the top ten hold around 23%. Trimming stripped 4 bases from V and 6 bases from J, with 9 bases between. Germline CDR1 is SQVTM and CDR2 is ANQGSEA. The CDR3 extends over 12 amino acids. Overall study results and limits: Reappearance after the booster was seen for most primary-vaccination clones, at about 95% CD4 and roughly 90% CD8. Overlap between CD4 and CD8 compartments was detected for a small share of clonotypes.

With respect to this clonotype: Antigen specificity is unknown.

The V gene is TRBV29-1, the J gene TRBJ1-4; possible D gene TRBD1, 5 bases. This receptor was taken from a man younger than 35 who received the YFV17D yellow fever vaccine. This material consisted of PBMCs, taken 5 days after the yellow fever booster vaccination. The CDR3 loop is CSVGGEDEKLFF. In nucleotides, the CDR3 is TGCAGCGTTGGGGGGGAGGATGAAAAACTGTTTTTT.